This T cell receptor beta chain was documented in a study of cytomegalovirus exposure and HLA in healthy donors. Study-wide results and limits: High sensitivity and specificity were reportedly achieved when the classifier diagnosed cytomegalovirus status. The authors later found HLA-associated TCR beta chains more clonally expanded than equally common others.

A note on this clone: What it binds is unknown.

With 6 bases clipped from V and 4 bases from J, the junction kept 13 bases outside the gene matches. This CDR3 is built from 16 residues. The PCR contained 60 Vbeta and 13 Jbeta primers. The authors' processing: Tens of millions of unique TCR beta chains, roughly 11 million of them shared, were counted by a later analysis. Assay used: immunoSEQ multiplex PCR; TCRdb lists only in-frame clones, some missing. V, J and clone size reflect that table, while D and trimming were determined from the DNA. The table shows some 57,000 clones, with about 81% occurring only once. Sequencing was carried out using PBMCs. The receptor was derived from a woman aged 30 to 39 in good health and CMV-seronegative. The chain carries TRBV6-7 and TRBJ2-7, with 9 bases fitting TRBD2. TRBV6-7 is an open reading frame, and its role is uncertain. DNA of the CDR3: TGTGCCAGCAGCTTCACAGCCTCGCTAGCGGGATACGAGCAGTACGTC. Protein sequence: CASSFTASLAGYEQYV.